The 32 T cell receptor beta chains listed next were all sequenced from one sample in a study of blood T cells in healthy people across ages. PCR was performed a second time for about 7 to 12 cycles using a sample-barcoded 5' primer and a J-beta primer mix. From the 5' RACE reads, TCRdb called clonotypes with MiXCR, one entry per CDR3 protein. The sample comprises some 930,000 distinct CDR3 sequences, under 35% of which are singletons, and roughly 10% rests with the top ten. The same sample was also used in a study of T cells of mothers and their children.

The sequenced sample was blood. These receptors originate from a woman in her 40s in good health.

The chain carries TRBV18 and TRBJ2-7, with D perhaps given as TRBD1 or TRBD2 (5 bases each). The CDR3 is 16 residues long. Per germline, CDR1 KGHSH and CDR2 LQKENI. The ends were cut back, 1 base at V and 5 bases at J, with 18 bases in the middle. The CDR3 sequence is CASSPQGGQAGNEQYF. The CDR3 region has the DNA TGTGCCAGCTCACCACAAGGAGGTCAAGCAGGGAACGAGCAGTACTTC.

This clonotype was seen more than once but under ten times. V usage is TRBV7-9 and J usage is TRBJ2-3; the match to TRBD2 covers 7 bases. V trimming: 6 bases; J trimming: 4 bases; junction bases outside the gene matches: 13. The CDR3 runs to 16 residues. Looked up from germline, CDR1 is SEHNR and CDR2 is FQNEAQ (reference sequence). The CDR3 DNA follows: TGTGCCAGCAGGATAACTCGCGGGGGTAGTGCAGATACGCAGTATTTT. Its protein product is CASRITRGGSADTQYF.

This clonotype was counted between two and nine times. The V and J genes are TRBV20-1 and TRBJ2-3; tentative D call: TRBD1 (6 bases). Per germline, CDR1 DFQATT and CDR2 SNEGSKA (reference sequence). This CDR3 region has 15 residues. The ends were cut back, 3 bases at V and 4 bases at J, with 17 bases in the middle. CDR3 amino acids: CSASNTGLGADTQYF. In DNA, the CDR3 is TGCAGTGCTAGCAACACAGGGTTGGGGGCAGATACGCAGTATTTT.

This clonotype came up many times. The rearrangement uses TRBV20-1 and TRBJ2-7; no definite D call. V lost 5 bases, J lost 3 bases, and 8 bases lay in between. The germline V gene has CDR1 DFQATT and CDR2 SNEGSKA (reference sequence). This CDR3 comprises 11 residues. The CDR3 bases are TGCAGTGCTTCCGGGCTCTACGAGCAGTACTTC. Translated: CSASGLYEQYF.

The sample holds many counts of this clonotype. The DNA of the CDR3 is TGTGCCAGCAGTTTAGCGGCAGGACTCAATGAGCAGTTCTTC. Amino acids: CASSLAAGLNEQFF. The rearrangement uses TRBV12-3 or TRBV12-4 and TRBJ2-1, with D possibly matching TRBD2 (5 bases). The germline V and J ends were trimmed by 0 bases and 6 bases, with 9 bases remaining between them. This CDR3 comprises 14 residues.

This clonotype came up a few times. In DNA, the CDR3 is TGCGCCAGCAGTGTGAAGGGGGCCCAGGGGGGCAATCAGCCCCAGCATTTT. Protein: CASSVKGAQGGNQPQHF. The rearrangement uses TRBV10-2 and TRBJ1-5; 7 bases map to TRBD1. CDR1 and CDR2 from the germline V gene are WSHSY and SAAADI. The V and J ends lost 4 bases and 2 bases, in that order; junction bases with no gene match: 11. The CDR3 is 17 residues long.

This clonotype was found many times. J is TRBJ1-2 and V is TRBV28; 9 bases are a match to TRBD1. This CDR3 has 14 amino acids. The J segment lost 4 bases and the V segment lost 8 bases, leaving 8 bases of the junction unmatched. Germline CDR1 is MDHEN and CDR2 is SYDVKM. The CDR3, as DNA: TGTGCCAGCTCACCGGGACAGGGTCTCTATGGCTACACCTTC. Amino acids: CASSPGQGLYGYTF.

The chain couples TRBV20-1 to TRBJ1-1; 7 bases are a match to TRBD1. V lost 7 bases to trimming and J lost 5 bases; unmatched junction nucleotides: 7. In germline, CDR1 is DFQATT, CDR2 SNEGSKA (reference sequence). There are 12 residues in the CDR3. The CDR3 spells CSVRQGRTEAFF. CDR3 DNA: TGCAGTGTCAGACAGGGCCGGACTGAAGCTTTCTTT.

The chain recombines TRBV6-6 with TRBJ1-5; D unclear. The V gene's germline CDR1 is MNHNY and CDR2 SVGAGI (reference sequence). The CDR3 is 16 residues long. Deletions cut 3 bases from V and 0 bases from J, with 12 bases between. DNA of the CDR3: TGTGCCAGCAGTTATTTCTCGCAGTATAGCAATCAGCCCCAGCATTTT. Protein: CASSYFSQYSNQPQHF.

This clonotype has more than one count but fewer than ten. Here the CDR3 reads CSAGAYGETGRNQPQHF. Written as DNA, the CDR3 is TGCAGTGCAGGCGCCTATGGGGAGACAGGGCGCAATCAGCCCCAGCATTTT. The V gene is TRBV20-1, the J gene TRBJ1-5; 7 nucleotides agree with TRBD1. Trimming took 6 bases from V and 2 from J; bases not matched to a gene: 16. This CDR3 contains 17 residues. CDR1 and CDR2 (germline): DFQATT, SNEGSKA (reference sequence).

The V gene is TRBV5-1, the J gene TRBJ2-7, with TRBD2 identical over 8 bases. The closer fit of TRBJ2-5 to the DNA end suggests the J call may be wrong. The germline V gene has CDR1 SGHRS and CDR2 YFSETQ. This CDR3 has 15 amino acids. The CDR3 region is CASSQAGVLAETQYF. Written as DNA, the CDR3 is TGCGCCAGCAGCCAAGCGGGGGTTTTAGCAGAGACCCAGTACTTC.

This clonotype has a handful of counts. The chain carries TRBV5-1 and TRBJ1-4, with D hard to call. Trimming pared 0 bases from V and 0 bases from J, leaving 6 bases between. CDR1 and CDR2 from the germline V gene are SGHRS and YFSETQ. The CDR3 consists of 15 residues. The CDR3 loop is CASSLGPTTNEKLFF. Written as DNA, the CDR3 is TGCGCCAGCAGCTTGGGACCGACAACTAATGAAAAACTGTTTTTT. Full variable domain (remainder filled in from reference TRBV5-1 and TRBJ1-4): KAGVTQTPRYLIKTRGQQVTLSCSPISGHRSVSWYQQTPGQGLQFLFEYFSETQRNKGNFPGRFSGRQFSNSRSEMNVSTLELGDSALYLCASSLGPTTNEKLFFGSGTQLSVL.

This clonotype was seen a handful of times. One junction end disagrees with the germline gene, perhaps due to a read error. The chain recombines TRBV27 with TRBJ2-7; 9 nucleotides line up with TRBD1. This CDR3 has 14 residues. Germline V gene lookup returns CDR1 MNHEY and CDR2 SMNVEV (reference sequence). The CDR3 DNA reads as TGTGCCGGCAGTTTCCTCACGACAGGGGGCGAGCAGTACTTC. It specifies CAGSFLTTGGEQYF.

On this clonotype itself: A read error may produce the germline difference seen at one junction end. The genes are TRBV7-2 and TRBJ2-3, with D maybe TRBD2 (6 bases). Germline-derived CDR1 and CDR2 are SGHTA and FQGNSA. The length of the CDR3 is 16 residues. DNA of the CDR3: TGTGCCAGCAGCTTAACTAGCAGGGTTAGCACAGATGCGCAGTATTTT. Protein product: CASSLTSRVSTDAQYF. The full variable domain, in which reference TRBV7-2 and TRBJ2-3 provide the parts outside the CDR3, is GAGVSQSPSNKVTEKGKDVELRCDPISGHTALYWYRQSLGQGLEFLIYFQGNSAPDKSGLPSDRFSAERTGGSVSTLTIQRTQQEDSAVYLCASSLTSRVSTDAQYFGPGTRLTVL.

As regards this clonotype: This may stem from a read error, because a much larger clone lies one nucleotide away. The V and J genes are TRBV29-1 and TRBJ2-5, with 8 bases aligning to TRBD1. V lost 4 bases to trimming and J lost 11 bases; unmatched junction nucleotides: 12. This CDR3 is 13 amino acids long. Germline V lookup: CDR1 SQVTM, CDR2 ANQGSEA. For the CDR3, the DNA is TGCAGCGTTGCGCAGGGGGCTGGATACAAGCAGTACTTC. Its protein product is CSVAQGAGYKQYF. Full variable domain (outside the CDR3, taken from reference TRBV29-1 and TRBJ2-5): SAVISQKPSRDICQRGTSLTIQCQVDSQVTMMFWYRQQPGQSLTLIATANQGSEATYESGFVIDKFPISRPNLTFSTLTVSNMSPEDSSIYLCSVAQGAGYKQYFGPGTRLLVL.

This clonotype was counted many times. The chain combines TRBV6-5 with TRBJ2-5; 8 bases are a match to TRBD1. V trimming: 4 bases; J trimming: 4 bases; junction bases outside the gene matches: 8. The CDR3 is 15 residues long. CDR1 MNHEY and CDR2 SVGAGI come from the germline V gene. The CDR3 is CASSFSRTGRETQYF. The CDR3 nucleotides are TGTGCCAGCAGTTTCTCGCGGACAGGGCGAGAGACCCAGTACTTC.

The V gene is TRBV7-2, the J gene TRBJ2-2; tentatively, D is TRBD1 or TRBD2 (6 bases each). V lost 6 bases to trimming and J lost 0 bases, with 11 bases between them. The length of the CDR3 is 15 residues. In germline, CDR1 is SGHTA, CDR2 FQGNSA. CDR3 bases: TGTGCCAGCAGAACCGGGGGCCCGAACACCGGGGAGCTGTTTTTT. The encoded protein is CASRTGGPNTGELFF.

This clonotype has a handful of counts. The rearrangement uses TRBV28 and TRBJ1-2; TRBD1 might be the D (5 bases). Trimming shortened V by 5 bases and J by 5 bases, and 12 bases separated the two germline ends. Germline CDR1 MDHEN, CDR2 SYDVKM. The CDR3 is made up of 13 amino acids. This chain's CDR3 is CASSVGTIYGYTF. As DNA, the CDR3 is TGTGCCAGCAGTGTTGGGACTATATATGGCTACACCTTC.

The chain uses TRBV27 and TRBJ2-1, with TRBD2 identical over 13 bases. With 7 bases clipped from V and 0 bases from J, the junction kept 6 bases outside the gene matches. Germline CDR1 is MNHEY and CDR2 is SMNVEV (reference sequence). The length of the CDR3 is 17 residues. CDR3 region: CASTRTSGGSSYNEQFF. CDR3 bases: TGTGCCAGCACCAGGACTAGCGGGGGTAGCTCCTACAATGAGCAGTTCTTC.

The chain has TRBV12-3 or TRBV12-4 and TRBJ2-5, with TRBD2 matching 10 bases. V shed 0 bases and J 4 bases; nucleotides not matched to a gene: 5. The CDR3 totals 16 residues. Here the CDR3 reads CASSLAERGGAETQYF. The CDR3, as DNA: TGTGCCAGCAGTTTAGCGGAGCGGGGGGGCGCAGAGACCCAGTACTTC.

J is TRBJ1-5 and V is TRBV12-3 or TRBV12-4; no definite D call. The ends were cut back, 0 bases at V and 2 bases at J, with 5 bases in the middle. The CDR3 has 14 residues. The CDR3 DNA is TGTGCCAGCAGTTTAGCCAGACGCAATCAGCCCCAGCATTTT. This encodes CASSLARRNQPQHF.

On this clonotype itself: A much larger clonotype is one base distant, so this may be a read error. The rearrangement joins TRBV29-1 to TRBJ2-5, with unresolved D. The J call is doubtful: the DNA matches TRBJ2-1 better. CDR3 length: 13 amino acids. Per germline, CDR1 SQVTM and CDR2 ANQGSEA. The CDR3 DNA reads as TGCAGCGCATATGTCGACCAACAAGAGACCCAGTTCTTC. Its translation is CSAYVDQQETQFF.

This chain joins TRBV6-2 or TRBV6-3 and TRBJ2-2, with 12 bases lining up with TRBD2. The CDR3 length is 15 residues. V lost 7 bases, J lost 6 bases, and 6 bases stayed unmatched. Germline loops: CDR1 MNHEY, CDR2 SVGEGT. The CDR3 nucleotides are TGTGCCAGCACCCAGACTAGCGGGGGAGCCGGGGAGCTGTTTTTT. This encodes CASTQTSGGAGELFF.

This clonotype was seen at least ten times. This sequence joins TRBV6-2 or TRBV6-3 and TRBJ2-7, with D perhaps given as TRBD1 or TRBD2 (7 bases each). The germline V gene encodes CDR1 MNHEY and CDR2 SVGEGT. V lost 6 bases, J lost 5 bases, and 23 bases lay in between. CDR3 length equals 16 residues. The CDR3 spells CASSPSGRGLSHEQYF. As DNA, the CDR3 is TGTGCCAGCAGCCCCTCTGGGAGGGGGCTGTCCCACGAGCAGTACTTC.

This sequence joins TRBV20-1 and TRBJ2-1, with 15 nucleotides matching TRBD2. This CDR3 contains 19 residues. Germline CDR1 reads DFQATT; CDR2 reads SNEGSKA (reference sequence). Trimming took 6 bases from V and 0 from J; bases not matched to a gene: 12. CDR3: CSAAPGLAGGRSSYNEQFF. The CDR3 coding sequence is TGCAGTGCAGCTCCGGGACTAGCGGGGGGCCGGAGCTCCTACAATGAGCAGTTCTTC.

This clonotype was seen repeatedly, ten times or more. The rearrangement uses TRBV6-2 or TRBV6-3 and TRBJ1-2, with a weak D call TRBD1 (5 bases). V was pared by 6 bases and J by 6 bases, with 11 bases between. In germline, CDR1 is MNHEY, CDR2 SVGEGT. CDR3 length: 12 amino acids. CDR3 bases: TGTGCCAGCAGCGACAGTCTAGATGGCTACACCTTC. Translating it yields CASSDSLDGYTF.

This clonotype occurred a few times. V is TRBV7-2 and J is TRBJ1-2; no definite D call. Germline CDR1 reads SGHTA; CDR2 reads FQGNSA. Between the trimmed V and J ends, which lost 3 bases and 8 bases, there was a span of 10 bases. The CDR3 contains 12 residues. CDR3 protein: CASSLMSRGYTF. For the CDR3, the DNA is TGTGCCAGCAGCTTGATGAGCAGGGGCTACACCTTC. Full variable domain (missing parts from reference TRBV7-2 and TRBJ1-2): GAGVSQSPSNKVTEKGKDVELRCDPISGHTALYWYRQSLGQGLEFLIYFQGNSAPDKSGLPSDRFSAERTGGSVSTLTIQRTQQEDSAVYLCASSLMSRGYTFGSGTRLTVV.

V gene TRBV3-1 combines with J gene TRBJ1-1; D unclear. CDR1 and CDR2 from the germline V gene are LGHDT and YNNKEL (reference sequence). The CDR3 has 14 amino acids. Trimming removed 0 bases at V and 7 bases at J, with 12 bases between. In DNA form, the CDR3 reads TGTGCCAGCAGCCAAGACGGAGGGCGTAATGAAGCTTTCTTT. Encoded protein: CASSQDGGRNEAFF.

V gene TRBV12-3 or TRBV12-4 combines with J gene TRBJ2-7, with D hard to call. Trimming left V 4 bases short and J 4 bases short, with 8 bases between. The CDR3 is 12 amino acids. DNA for the CDR3: TGTGCCAGCAGTTCAATAATTTACGAGCAGTACTTC. It encodes CASSSIIYEQYF.

This clonotype was seen repeatedly, ten times or more. V usage is TRBV7-2 and J usage is TRBJ2-3, with TRBD1 matching over 9 bases. Germline V CDR1 and CDR2: SGHTA, FQGNSA. The length of the CDR3 is 15 residues. Trimming took 5 bases from V and 5 from J; bases not matched to a gene: 8. The CDR3 nucleotides are TGTGCCAGCAGCCTCCGGGACAGGGACAGAGATACGCAGTATTTT. Translating it yields CASSLRDRDRDTQYF.

V and J are TRBV5-5 and TRBJ2-5, with 12 bases that match TRBD1. This CDR3 contains 15 residues. The germline gives CDR1 SGHKS, CDR2 YYEKEE (reference sequence). V was pared by 4 bases and J by 7 bases, with 8 bases of the junction left unmatched. The CDR3 protein is CASSRRDRGRGTQYF. The CDR3 region has the DNA TGTGCCAGCAGCCGCCGGGACAGGGGGCGCGGGACCCAGTACTTC. The full variable domain, its missing parts supplied by reference TRBV5-5 and TRBJ2-5, is DAGVTQSPTHLIKTRGQQVTLRCSPISGHKSVSWYQQVLGQGPQFIFQYYEKEERGRGNFPDRFSARQFPNYSSELNVNALLLGDSALYLCASSRRDRGRGTQYFGPGTRLLVL.

At least ten counts were recorded for this clonotype. CDR3 region: CSATSGGVGTDTQYF. CDR3 DNA sequence: TGCAGTGCTACGTCCGGGGGGGTTGGAACAGATACGCAGTATTTT. V is TRBV20-1 and J is TRBJ2-3; 8 bases fit TRBD2. The trim removed 4 bases at V and 3 bases at J, leaving 9 bases unmatched. Germline V lookup: CDR1 DFQATT, CDR2 SNEGSKA (reference sequence). This CDR3 is 15 amino acids long.